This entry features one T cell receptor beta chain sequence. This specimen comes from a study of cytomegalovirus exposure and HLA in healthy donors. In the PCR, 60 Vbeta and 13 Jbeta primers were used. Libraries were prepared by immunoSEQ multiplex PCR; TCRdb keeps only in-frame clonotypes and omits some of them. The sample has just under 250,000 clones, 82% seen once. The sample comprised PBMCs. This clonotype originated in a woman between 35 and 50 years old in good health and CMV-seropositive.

The CDR3 sequence: CASSWPSDTQYF. The CDR3 DNA reads as TGTGCCAGCAGCTGGCCGTCAGATACGCAGTATTTT. The rearrangement uses TRBV11-3 and TRBJ2-3, with no clear D. V lost 4 bases to trimming and J lost 4 bases, with 6 bases between them. The CDR3 has 12 amino acids. CDR1 is SGHNT, CDR2 YENEEA, per germline.